The 23 T cell receptor beta chains given below trace back to one sample, sequenced in a study of cytomegalovirus exposure and HLA in healthy donors. A multiplex PCR was run with 60 Vbeta primers and 13 Jbeta primers. The data were produced by immunoSEQ multiplex PCR, yet TCRdb's version contains in-frame clones alone and is incomplete. The sample lists some 150,000 clones, 79% occurring once. Sequenced input: PBMCs. These receptors originate from a man aged 45 to 65 in good health and CMV-seropositive.

This clone was detected only a few times. CDR3 bases: TGTGCCAGCAGAGAGCCCACTGAGACTGAAGCTTTCTTT. As protein: CASREPTETEAFF. The rearrangement joins TRBV6-6 to TRBJ1-1; no definite D call. This CDR3 spans 13 amino acids. Germline V gene data show CDR1 as MNHNY and CDR2 as SVGAGI (reference sequence). V lost 6 bases to trimming and J lost 5 bases, with 13 bases between them.

The rearrangement links TRBV9 to TRBJ2-3, with 9 bases aligning to TRBD2. Germline loops: CDR1 SGDLS, CDR2 YYNGEE. This CDR3 contains 16 residues. V was pared by 7 bases and J by 7 bases, with 16 bases of the junction left unmatched. The CDR3 DNA follows: TGTGCCAGCGGCGCACCCTTAGCGGGAGTTTTAAATACGCAGTATTTT. Translating it yields CASGAPLAGVLNTQYF.

The rearrangement links TRBV5-1 to TRBJ2-7, with 7 bases lining up with TRBD1. CDR1 is SGHRS, CDR2 YFSETQ, per germline. V lost 3 bases, J lost 3 bases, and 15 bases stayed unmatched. The CDR3 covers 17 residues. The DNA of the CDR3 is TGCGCCAGCAGCTACAGCCCCGCCGGGACAGCGATCTACGAGCAGTACTTC. This gives the protein CASSYSPAGTAIYEQYF.

V and J are TRBV5-1 and TRBJ2-5; 7 bases align to TRBD1. Germline CDR1 is SGHRS and CDR2 is YFSETQ. With 0 bases clipped from V and 10 bases from J, the junction kept 12 bases outside the gene matches. CDR3 length: 15 residues. CDR3 in amino acids: CASSLAGTDMGVQYF. DNA of the CDR3: TGCGCCAGCAGCTTGGCAGGGACAGATATGGGTGTCCAGTACTTC.

This clone turned up a few times. V and J are TRBV5-4 and TRBJ2-1, with 12 bases lining up with TRBD2. V shed 0 bases and J 10 bases; nucleotides not matched to a gene: 5. Germline lookup yields CDR1 SGHNT and CDR2 YYREEE (reference sequence). The CDR3 sequence is 15 residues long. As DNA, the CDR3 is TGTGCCAGCAGCTTGGGACTAGCGGGAGCATGGGAGCAGTTCTTC. This codes for CASSLGLAGAWEQFF. Looking up the rest from reference TRBV5-4 and TRBJ2-1 gives the full variable domain: ETGVTQSPTHLIKTRGQQVTLRCSSQSGHNTVSWYQQALGQGPQFIFQYYREEENGRGNFPPRFSGLQFPNYSSELNVNALELDDSALYLCASSLGLAGAWEQFFGPGTRLTVL.

The chain couples TRBV11-2 to TRBJ2-7; 8 bases agree with TRBD2. CDR1 and CDR2 from the germline V gene are SGHAT and FQNNGV. This CDR3 comprises 16 residues. Losses at the gene ends were 1 base for V and 2 bases for J; bases not matched to a gene: 7. CDR3 region: CASSLGLWREAYEQYF. CDR3 coding DNA: TGTGCCAGCAGCTTAGGTTTATGGCGGGAGGCCTACGAGCAGTACTTC. Together with reference TRBV11-2 and TRBJ2-7, the CDR3 gives the full variable domain: EAGVAQSPRYKIIEKRQSVAFWCNPISGHATLYWYQQILGQGPKLLIQFQNNGVVDDSQLPKDRFSAERLKGVDSTLKIQPAKLEDSAVYLCASSLGLWREAYEQYFGPGTRLTVT.

This clone was observed a handful of times. The rearrangement links TRBV30 to TRBJ1-1, with 8 bases lining up with TRBD1. V trimming: 1 base; J trimming: 1 base; junction bases outside the gene matches: 2. This CDR3 spans 14 amino acids. CDR1 is GTSNPN and CDR2 is SVGIG in the germline V gene (reference sequence). The CDR3 sequence: CAWSGDRRNTEAFF. The CDR3 DNA reads as TGTGCCTGGAGTGGGGACAGGCGGAACACTGAAGCTTTCTTT.

The rearrangement joins TRBV18 to TRBJ1-1, with TRBD1 as a possible D gene (6 bases). Trimming took off 1 base at V and 3 bases at J, with 18 bases between the two ends. The CDR3 runs 17 residues. The germline V gene encodes CDR1 KGHSH and CDR2 LQKENI. The CDR3 sequence: CASSPLWAGAGDTEAFF. CDR3 nucleotides: TGTGCCAGCTCACCACTATGGGCGGGGGCCGGTGACACTGAAGCTTTCTTT.

The chain links TRBV5-1 to TRBJ2-5; D is undetermined. In germline, CDR1 is SGHRS, CDR2 YFSETQ. The CDR3 sequence is 12 residues long. Between the trimmed V and J ends, which lost 4 bases and 5 bases, there was a span of 9 bases. CDR3 region: CASSQSRETQYF. CDR3 in DNA: TGCGCCAGCAGCCAGAGCAGGGAGACCCAGTACTTC.

This chain joins TRBV6-1 and TRBJ2-3; D possibly corresponds to TRBD2 (5 bases). This CDR3 has 14 amino acids. Trimming stripped 6 bases from V and 2 bases from J, with 12 bases between. CDR1 is MNHNS, CDR2 SASEGT, per germline. The CDR3 nucleotides are TGTGCCAGCAGCGTCGGACTTAACACAGATACGCAGTATTTT. This codes for CASSVGLNTDTQYF.

The V gene is TRBV10-3, the J gene TRBJ2-5; no clear D. V lost 4 bases and J lost 1, with 10 bases in between. CDR3 length: 14 residues. Per germline, CDR1 ENHRY and CDR2 SYGVKD. The CDR3 protein is CAISAGNTQETQYF. The CDR3, as DNA: TGTGCCATCAGTGCTGGCAATACCCAAGAGACCCAGTACTTC.

The chain carries TRBV9 and TRBJ1-3; TRBD1 agrees at 7 bases. With V trimmed by 3 bases and J by 1 base, 1 base remained unmatched. CDR1 is SGDLS and CDR2 is YYNGEE in the germline V gene. The CDR3 is 14 amino acids. The CDR3 region is CASSAGGSGNTIYF. CDR3 sequence (DNA): TGTGCCAGCAGCGCAGGGGGGTCTGGAAACACCATATATTTT.

This clone was detected once. V gene TRBV10-3 combines with J gene TRBJ2-4; 8 positions agree with TRBD2. The CDR3 loop spans 15 amino acids. V was clipped by 4 bases and J by 8 bases; unmatched bases: 10. Per germline, CDR1 ENHRY and CDR2 SYGVKD. The CDR3 DNA is TGTGCCATCAGTGGGGGGACTAGGCACCGGGACATTCAGTACTTC. Translated, it gives CAISGGTRHRDIQYF.

This clone was seen just once. V is TRBV7-2 and J is TRBJ2-7; TRBD1 aligns across 9 bases. J lost 3 bases, V lost 2 bases, and 8 bases had no gene match. CDR3 length: 16 residues. Germline CDR1 SGHTA, CDR2 FQGNSA. For the CDR3, the DNA is TGTGCCAGCAGCTTAAGGGGTTCGGGACAGGGCTACGAGCAGTACTTC. Protein product: CASSLRGSGQGYEQYF.

In nucleotides, the CDR3 is TGTGCCTGGAGTGAGCTGGGCAGGGGCGAGCAGTACTTC. This sequence encodes CAWSELGRGEQYF. The chain is built from TRBV30 and TRBJ2-7; D possibly corresponds to TRBD1 (6 bases). Germline loops: CDR1 GTSNPN, CDR2 SVGIG (reference sequence). Trimming shortened V by 1 base and J by 6 bases, and 13 bases separated the two germline ends. This CDR3 comprises 13 residues.

The V call is TRBV7-9, the J call TRBJ2-5, with TRBD2 as a possible D gene (6 bases). The CDR3 has 15 amino acids. CDR1 and CDR2 from the germline V gene are SEHNR and FQNEAQ (reference sequence). V was pared by 5 bases and J by 2 bases, with 15 bases between. CDR3 nucleotide sequence: TGTGCCAGCAGCCCCGGAGCGGGTCCACAAGAGACCCAGTACTTC. This encodes CASSPGAGPQETQYF.

The rearrangement links TRBV19 to TRBJ1-2; D may be TRBD1 (6 bases). Per the germline V gene, CDR1 is LNHDA and CDR2 is SQIVND (reference sequence). V was clipped by 3 bases and J by 7 bases, with 21 bases between them. The CDR3 consists of 16 residues. CDR3 coding DNA: TGTGCCAGTAGTATTCAGGCGGGCAGGGGACAAGCTGGCTACACCTTC. It is translated as CASSIQAGRGQAGYTF. The whole variable domain, remainder taken from reference TRBV19 and TRBJ1-2, is DGGITQSPKYLFRKEGQNVTLSCEQNLNHDAMYWYRQDPGQGLRLIYYSQIVNDFQKGDIAEGYSVSREKKESFPLTVTSAQKNPTAFYLCASSIQAGRGQAGYTFGSGTRLTVV.

DNA for the CDR3: TGTGCCAGCAGCTACACGGGACAGGGGTACAATGAGCAGTTCTTC. Its protein is CASSYTGQGYNEQFF. The J gene is TRBJ2-1, the V gene TRBV5-6; 10 bases match TRBD1. After removal of 3 bases from V and 4 bases from J, the junction contained 4 bases not matched to a gene. CDR1 is SGHDT and CDR2 is YYEEEE in the germline V gene. The CDR3 runs to 15 residues.

This chain joins TRBV5-6 and TRBJ1-6; perhaps TRBD1 as D (6 bases). Germline lookup yields CDR1 SGHDT and CDR2 YYEEEE. V was shortened by 4 bases and J by 9 bases, with 14 bases between the two germline ends. This CDR3 has 14 residues. As DNA, the CDR3 is TGTGCCAGCAGCGTAGGACAGATCCGTTCACCCCTCCACTTT. Protein product: CASSVGQIRSPLHF.

V usage is TRBV6-1 and J usage is TRBJ2-3, with 8 bases lining up with TRBD2. The V gene's germline CDR1 is MNHNS and CDR2 SASEGT. This CDR3 has 17 amino acids. J was trimmed by 6 bases and V by 0 bases; bases with no gene match: 11. CDR3 loop: CASSEAVSGLAGDTQYF. The CDR3 DNA reads as TGTGCCAGCAGTGAAGCGGTTTCGGGGCTAGCGGGCGATACGCAGTATTTT.

The gene calls are TRBV5-1 and TRBJ2-7; D might be TRBD1 (5 bases). V was pared by 0 bases and J by 4 bases, with 17 bases between. Germline CDR1 is SGHRS and CDR2 is YFSETQ. The CDR3 spans 16 residues. The chain's CDR3 is CASSLAPALGQYEQYF. CDR3 DNA sequence: TGCGCCAGCAGCTTGGCCCCCGCTTTGGGGCAATACGAGCAGTACTTC.

The chain joins TRBV29-1 to TRBJ2-1, with TRBD2 matching 12 bases. The germline CDR1 and CDR2 sequences are SQVTM and ANQGSEA. The CDR3 is 15 residues long. V dropped 4 bases and J dropped 4; count of bases not matched to a gene: 5. The CDR3 sequence: CSVGRLAGVYNEQFF. The CDR3 DNA is TGCAGCGTTGGGAGACTAGCGGGAGTATACAATGAGCAGTTCTTC.

This chain links TRBV28 with TRBJ1-2; D is unresolved. V dropped 8 bases and J dropped 2 bases, with 6 bases sitting between them. This CDR3 contains 11 residues. Germline lookup yields CDR1 MDHEN and CDR2 SYDVKM. The CDR3 coding sequence is TGTGCCAGCGAGGGCAACTATGGCTACACCTTC. Residues: CASEGNYGYTF.